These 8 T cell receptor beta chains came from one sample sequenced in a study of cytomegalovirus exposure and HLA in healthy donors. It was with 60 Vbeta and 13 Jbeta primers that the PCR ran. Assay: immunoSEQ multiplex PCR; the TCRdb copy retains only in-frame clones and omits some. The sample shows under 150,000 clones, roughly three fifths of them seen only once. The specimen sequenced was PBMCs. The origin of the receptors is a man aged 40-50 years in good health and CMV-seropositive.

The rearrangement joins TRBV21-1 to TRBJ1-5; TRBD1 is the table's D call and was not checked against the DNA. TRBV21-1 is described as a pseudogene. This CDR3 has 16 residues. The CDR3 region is CASSKWAGGFNQPQHF. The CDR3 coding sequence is TGTGCCAGCAGCAAATGGGCAGGGGGTTTCAATCAGCCCCAGCATTTT.

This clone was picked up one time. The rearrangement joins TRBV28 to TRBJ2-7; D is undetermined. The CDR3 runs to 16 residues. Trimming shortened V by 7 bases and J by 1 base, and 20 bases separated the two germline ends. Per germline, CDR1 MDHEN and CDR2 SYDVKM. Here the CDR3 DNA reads TGTGCCAGCACTTCTCTAGGCAGAACGCTATCCTACGAGCAGTACTTC. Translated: CASTSLGRTLSYEQYF.

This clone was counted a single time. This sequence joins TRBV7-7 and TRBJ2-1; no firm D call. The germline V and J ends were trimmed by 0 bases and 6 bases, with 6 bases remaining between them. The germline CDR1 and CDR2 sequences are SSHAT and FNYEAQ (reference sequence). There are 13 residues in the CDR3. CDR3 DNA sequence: TGTGCCAGCAGCTTAGCGCACAGCAATGAGCAGTTCTTC. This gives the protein CASSLAHSNEQFF. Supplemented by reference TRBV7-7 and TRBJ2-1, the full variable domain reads GAGVSQSPRYKVTKRGQDVTLRCDPISSHATLYWYQQALGQGPEFLTYFNYEAQPDKSGLPSDRFSAERPEGSISTLTIQRTEQRDSAMYRCASSLAHSNEQFFGPGTRLTVL.

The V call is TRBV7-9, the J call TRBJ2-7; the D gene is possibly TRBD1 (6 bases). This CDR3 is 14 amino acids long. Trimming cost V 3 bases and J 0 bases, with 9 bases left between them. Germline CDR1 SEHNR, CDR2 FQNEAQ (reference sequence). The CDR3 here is CASSFRGGSYEQYF. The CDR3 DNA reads TGTGCCAGCAGCTTCAGGGGCGGCTCCTACGAGCAGTACTTC. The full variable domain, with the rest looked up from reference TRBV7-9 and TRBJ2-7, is DTGVSQNPRHKITKRGQNVTFRCDPISEHNRLYWYRQTLGQGPEFLTYFQNEAQLEKSRLLSDRFSAERPKGSFSTLEIQRTEQGDSAMYLCASSFRGGSYEQYFGPGTRLTVT.

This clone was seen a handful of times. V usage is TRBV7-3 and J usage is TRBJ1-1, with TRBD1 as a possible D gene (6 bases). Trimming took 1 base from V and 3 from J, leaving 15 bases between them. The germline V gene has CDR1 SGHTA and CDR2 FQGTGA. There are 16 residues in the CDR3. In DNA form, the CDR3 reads TGTGCCAGCAGCTTAAGTCCCGCAGGGGATTACACTGAAGCTTTCTTT. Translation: CASSLSPAGDYTEAFF.

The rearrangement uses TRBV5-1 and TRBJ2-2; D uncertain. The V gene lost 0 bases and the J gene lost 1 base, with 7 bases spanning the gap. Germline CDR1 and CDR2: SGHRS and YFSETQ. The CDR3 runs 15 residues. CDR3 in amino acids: CASSLVHLNTGELFF. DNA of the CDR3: TGCGCCAGCAGCTTGGTTCATTTGAACACCGGGGAGCTGTTTTTT.

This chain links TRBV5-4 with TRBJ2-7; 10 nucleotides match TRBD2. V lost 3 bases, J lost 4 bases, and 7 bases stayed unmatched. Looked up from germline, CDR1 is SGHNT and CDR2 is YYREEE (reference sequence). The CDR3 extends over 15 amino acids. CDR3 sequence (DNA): TGTGCCAGCAGCTCCTCTAGCGGGAGTCAGTACGAGCAGTACTTC. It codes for CASSSSSGSQYEQYF.

The CDR3 bases are TGTGCCAGCTCACCAGGGACTTTTGGAGAGACCCAGTACTTC. This translates into CASSPGTFGETQYF. The chain links TRBV18 to TRBJ2-5, with D perhaps TRBD2 (6 bases). V shed 2 bases and J shed 4 bases, with 11 bases lying between them. Germline CDR1 reads KGHSH; CDR2 reads LQKENI. The CDR3 consists of 14 residues.